These T cell receptor beta chains were read from a single sample in a study of cytomegalovirus exposure and HLA in healthy donors. TCRdb's copy holds only in-frame clones and misses some; the assay was immunoSEQ multiplex PCR. The repertoire consists of 85,000 to 100,000 clones, with over 80% occurring once and the leading ten covering approximately 3.7%. The sample comprised PBMCs. These receptors all come from a female donor in good health and CMV-seropositive. Each CDR3 is given with its conserved first and last residue. The order of the fields is CDR3 protein, CDR3 DNA, V gene, J gene, D gene, clone size. The D gene is left open where the match is weak. Clone size, where shown, is once, few, many, or a class for clones that have expanded.

CASSVAGGGGDEQFF	TGTGCCAGCAGCGTAGCGGGAGGCGGGGGGGATGAGCAGTTCTTC	TRBV9	TRBJ2-1	TRBD2	NA
CASSSRQGEVYGYPF	TGTGCCAGCAGCTCAAGACAGGGGGAGGTCTATGGCTACCCCTTC	TRBV9	TRBJ1-2	TRBD1	NA
CASSATGQLWETQYF	TGTGCCAGCAGCGCGACGGGACAGCTATGGGAGACCCAGTACTTC	TRBV9	TRBJ2-5	TRBD1	NA
CASSWEFDTGELFF	TGTGCCAGCAGCTGGGAGTTCGACACCGGGGAGCTGTTTTTT	TRBV6-1	TRBJ2-2	NA	NA
CASSFTGTGNEQYF	TGCGCCAGCAGTTTTACCGGGACAGGGAACGAGCAGTACTTC	TRBV5-1	TRBJ2-7	TRBD1	NA
CASSLSGVQPQHF	TGTGCCAGCAGTTTATCCGGGGTTCAGCCCCAGCATTTT	TRBV27	TRBJ1-5	NA	NA
CASSTRIGNTIYF	TGTGCCAGCAGCACCCGGATCGGGAACACCATATATTTT	TRBV9	TRBJ1-3	NA	NA
CASSADRGRLYTEAFF	TGTGCCAGCTCAGCCGACAGGGGGCGCCTGTACACTGAAGCTTTCTTT	TRBV18	TRBJ1-1	TRBD1	NA
CASSAQGTGPKAFF	TGTGCCAGCAGCGCACAAGGGACAGGGCCGAAAGCTTTCTTT	TRBV9	TRBJ1-1	TRBD1	NA
CAISESTGGTNIQYF	TGTGCCATCAGTGAGTCGACAGGGGGAACGAACATTCAGTACTTC	TRBV10-3	TRBJ2-4	TRBD1	NA
CATRTGRGYTF	TGTGCCACGCGGACAGGGAGAGGCTACACCTTC	TRBV6-4	TRBJ1-2	TRBD1	NA
CASRRMTGVNQPQHF	TGTGCCAGCAGGAGAATGACAGGGGTCAATCAGCCCCAGCATTTT	TRBV6-1	TRBJ1-5	TRBD1	NA
CAISDQGAGDEQFF	TGTGCCATCAGTGACCAGGGGGCTGGCGATGAGCAGTTCTTC	TRBV10-3	TRBJ2-1	TRBD1	NA
CASRHILAVNNEQFF	TGTGCCAGCAGGCATATCCTAGCGGTAAACAATGAGCAGTTCTTC	TRBV6-5	TRBJ2-1	TRBD2	NA
CASSHRPDRVDTEAFF	TGTGCCAGCAGTCATCGCCCGGACAGGGTGGACACTGAAGCTTTCTTT	TRBV25-1	TRBJ1-1	TRBD1	NA
CASSLDRSGGDEQFF	TGCGCCAGCAGCTTGGACAGGTCCGGTGGTGATGAGCAGTTCTTC	TRBV5-1	TRBJ2-1	NA	NA
CASSLAGGGTEAFF	TGTGCCAGCAGCTTGGCCGGGGGTGGCACTGAAGCTTTCTTT	TRBV5-6	TRBJ1-1	NA	NA
CASSPASGGLYNEQFF	TGCGCCAGCAGCCCTGCTAGCGGGGGGCTCTACAATGAGCAGTTCTTC	TRBV5-1	TRBJ2-1	TRBD2	NA
CASSDRDKLSEKLFF	TGTGCCAGCAGTGACCGGGACAAATTAAGTGAAAAACTGTTTTTT	TRBV2	TRBJ1-4	NA	NA
CASSLGQEGYTF	TGTGCCAGCAGCTTAGGTCAAGAGGGCTACACCTTC	TRBV7-2	TRBJ1-2	NA	NA
CASSPPRAGGYEQFF	TGTGCCAGTAGTCCCCCTAGAGCGGGAGGGTACGAGCAGTTCTTC	TRBV19	TRBJ2-1	TRBD2	NA
CASAQLGGNTEAFF	TGTGCCAGCGCACAACTCGGAGGGAACACTGAAGCTTTCTTT	TRBV6-5	TRBJ1-1	NA	NA
CASSAYPGQGSGANVLTF	TGTGCCAGCAGCGCCTATCCGGGACAGGGGTCCGGGGCCAACGTCCTGACTTTC	TRBV9	TRBJ2-6	TRBD1	few
CASSLRSHIGEAFF	TGTGCCAGCAGCTTGAGAAGTCACATTGGCGAAGCTTTCTTT	TRBV5-4	TRBJ1-1	NA	once